The 24 T cell receptor beta chains below come from one sample, sequenced in a study of blood T cell repertoires in COVID-19. Method: immunoSEQ multiplex PCR; TCRdb's copy keeps in-frame clones and lacks some. The repertoire includes almost 250,000 clones, roughly 85% of them detected once, and around 10% sits in the top ten. The source material was PBMCs or T cells enriched from blood (not recorded which). These TCRs come from a woman aged 50 to 60 with acute COVID-19.

The sample holds one count of this clone. The genes are TRBV30 and TRBJ1-2; D gene uncertain. The CDR3 has 13 amino acids. Germline lookup yields CDR1 GTSNPN and CDR2 SVGIG (reference sequence). V was trimmed by 1 base and J by 3 bases, leaving 9 bases between them. CDR3 sequence: CAWSGGMHYGYTF. The CDR3 DNA reads as TGTGCCTGGAGTGGAGGCATGCACTATGGCTACACCTTC. Variable domain in full (rest from reference TRBV30 and TRBJ1-2): SQTIHQWPATLVQPVGSPLSLECTVEGTSNPNLYWYRQAAGRGLQLLFYSVGIGQISSEVPQNLSASRPQDRQFILSSKKLLLSDSGFYLCAWSGGMHYGYTFGSGTRLTVV.

The chain employs TRBV3-1 (or the pseudogene TRBV3-2) and TRBJ2-1; a weak D match, TRBD1 (5 bases). There are 14 residues in the CDR3. V was pared by 4 bases and J by 6 bases, with 13 bases between. Germline CDR1 and CDR2: LGHDT and YNNKEL (reference sequence). The CDR3 nucleotides read TGTGCCAGCAGCCCCAAAACAGGATTCAATGAGCAGTTCTTC. It translates to CASSPKTGFNEQFF.

The chain combines TRBV19 with TRBJ2-7; TRBD1 is a possible D gene (5 bases). CDR1 and CDR2 from the germline V gene are LNHDA and SQIVND (reference sequence). The CDR3 runs 14 residues. V gave up 3 bases and J gave up 3 bases, with 12 bases separating them. DNA for the CDR3: TGTGCCAGTAGTATCGACAGTTCCCTCTACGAGCAGTACTTC. This codes for CASSIDSSLYEQYF.

This chain joins TRBV7-3 and TRBJ1-2; TRBD1 aligns across 7 bases. Germline trimming cut 1 base from V and 2 bases from J; bases unmatched to any gene: 4. The germline V gene encodes CDR1 SGHTA and CDR2 FQGTGA. The length of the CDR3 is 15 residues. The CDR3: CASSLNGRGNYGYTF. CDR3 DNA sequence: TGTGCCAGCAGCTTAAACGGCAGGGGGAACTATGGCTACACCTTC. The variable domain in full, completed from reference TRBV7-3 and TRBJ1-2, reads GAGVSQTPSNKVTEKGKYVELRCDPISGHTALYWYRQSLGQGPEFLIYFQGTGAADDSGLPNDRFFAVRPEGSVSTLKIQRTERGDSAVYLCASSLNGRGNYGYTFGSGTRLTVV.

This chain joins TRBV19 and TRBJ1-2; 10 nucleotides align to TRBD1. The CDR3 loop spans 16 amino acids. Germline V gives CDR1 LNHDA, CDR2 SQIVND (reference sequence). V was pared by 1 base and J by 2 bases, with 4 bases of the junction left unmatched. CDR3 coding DNA: TGTGCCAGTAGTATAGTACGGGGACAGGGGAACTATGGCTACACCTTC. Amino acids: CASSIVRGQGNYGYTF.

V usage is TRBV7-2 and J usage is TRBJ2-5, with a weak D call TRBD1 (6 bases). Germline lookup yields CDR1 SGHTA and CDR2 FQGNSA. V lost 5 bases and J 0 bases, leaving 13 bases between the germline ends. CDR3 size: 15 residues. In DNA, the CDR3 is TGTGCCAGCAGCCAACGGACAGCCCACCAAGAGACCCAGTACTTC. Residues: CASSQRTAHQETQYF. Together with reference TRBV7-2 and TRBJ2-5, the CDR3 gives the full variable domain: GAGVSQSPSNKVTEKGKDVELRCDPISGHTALYWYRQSLGQGLEFLIYFQGNSAPDKSGLPSDRFSAERTGGSVSTLTIQRTQQEDSAVYLCASSQRTAHQETQYFGPGTRLLVL.

The V gene is TRBV2, the J gene TRBJ1-2; D possibly corresponds to TRBD1 (5 bases). Trimming took 3 bases from V and 8 from J, leaving 10 bases between them. There are 12 residues in the CDR3. The V gene's germline CDR1 is SNHLY and CDR2 FYNNEI. The CDR3 sequence is CASSDSRQGYTF. The DNA for the CDR3 is TGTGCCAGCAGTGATAGCAGACAGGGCTACACCTTC.

The chain uses TRBV13 and TRBJ2-2; 11 bases are a match to TRBD2. The CDR3 has 17 residues. Germline trimming cut 4 bases from V and 5 bases from J; bases unmatched to any gene: 9. Per germline, CDR1 PRHDT and CDR2 FYEKMQ (reference sequence). CDR3 amino acids: CASSWLAGGRGTGELFF. As DNA, the CDR3 is TGTGCCAGCAGCTGGCTAGCGGGGGGCCGGGGAACCGGGGAGCTGTTTTTT. The complete variable domain, with remaining parts taken from reference TRBV13 and TRBJ2-2, reads AAGVIQSPRHLIKEKRETATLKCYPIPRHDTVYWYQQGPGQDPQFLISFYEKMQSDKGSIPDRFSAQQFSDYHSELNMSSLELGDSALYFCASSWLAGGRGTGELFFGEGSRLTVL.

The chain combines TRBV5-6 with TRBJ1-2; D gene uncertain. V lost 4 bases and J 4 bases, leaving 17 bases between the germline ends. CDR3 size: 15 residues. Germline V lookup: CDR1 SGHDT, CDR2 YYEEEE. The CDR3 spells CASSLNGPGLYGYTF. The CDR3 DNA follows: TGTGCCAGCAGCCTCAATGGGCCTGGCCTCTATGGCTACACCTTC.

This chain uses TRBV27 with TRBJ1-6; D is uncertain. The V gene's germline CDR1 is MNHEY and CDR2 SMNVEV (reference sequence). Trimming removed 3 bases from V and 8 bases from J, with 5 bases in between. This CDR3 has 12 residues. The CDR3: CASSFPDSPLHF. CDR3 coding DNA: TGTGCCAGCAGTTTCCCAGATTCACCCCTCCACTTT.

This clone was seen at least ten times. This rearrangement joins TRBV29-1 to TRBJ1-2, with a tentative D call TRBD1 (6 bases). With 2 bases removed from V and 8 bases from J, the gap between germline ends came to 12 bases. Germline V CDR1 and CDR2: SQVTM, ANQGSEA. There are 12 residues in the CDR3. The CDR3 is CSVENRVEGYTF. CDR3 DNA sequence: TGCAGCGTTGAAAACAGGGTGGAGGGCTACACCTTC.

V and J are TRBV6-1 and TRBJ2-3; D call uncertain. The germline V gene has CDR1 MNHNS and CDR2 SASEGT. The CDR3 contains 12 residues. V lost 0 bases to trimming and J lost 6 bases, with 4 bases between them. CDR3 in DNA: TGTGCCAGCAGTGAAGCCGGGGATACGCAGTATTTT. Its protein product is CASSEAGDTQYF.

The chain recombines TRBV29-1 with TRBJ2-7; TRBD1 matches 8 bases. Germline V lookup: CDR1 SQVTM, CDR2 ANQGSEA. V dropped 5 bases and J dropped 6; count of bases not matched to a gene: 15. This CDR3 has 15 amino acids. The CDR3 DNA sequence: TGCAGCGTTCATATAAGGAGCCAGGGGGCAGCCGAGCAGTACTTC. Protein: CSVHIRSQGAAEQYF.

The rearrangement links TRBV6-5 to TRBJ2-3, with 7 bases aligning to TRBD2. CDR3 size: 13 residues. With V trimmed by 7 bases and J by 0 bases, 1 base remained unmatched. CDR1 and CDR2 from the germline V gene are MNHEY and SVGAGI. This CDR3 reads CASKRDSTDTQYF. The CDR3 DNA follows: TGTGCCAGCAAGCGGGACAGCACAGATACGCAGTATTTT.

The J gene is TRBJ1-2, the V gene TRBV5-1, with unresolved D. V was pared by 4 bases and J by 8 bases, with 12 bases between. Germline V gene data show CDR1 as SGHRS and CDR2 as YFSETQ. The CDR3 length is 12 residues. The CDR3 sequence: CASSPGGHGYTF. The CDR3 DNA follows: TGCGCCAGCAGCCCCGGAGGCCACGGCTACACCTTC.

The chain joins TRBV5-1 to TRBJ1-6, with D hard to call. V gave up 4 bases and J gave up 1 base, with 12 bases separating them. The CDR3 spans 16 residues. Germline values: CDR1 SGHRS, CDR2 YFSETQ. CDR3 loop: CASSPILVSYNSPLHF. The CDR3 region has the DNA TGCGCCAGCAGCCCTATACTTGTATCCTATAATTCACCCCTCCACTTT.

This clone turned up a few times. The chain combines TRBV3-1 (or the pseudogene TRBV3-2) with TRBJ1-2; D possibly corresponds to TRBD1 (6 bases). This CDR3 comprises 13 residues. V lost 4 bases and J 6 bases, leaving 12 bases between the germline ends. Germline V gene data show CDR1 as LGHDT and CDR2 as YNNKEL (reference sequence). The CDR3: CASSLAGDDGYTF. DNA of the CDR3: TGTGCCAGCAGCCTCGCAGGGGACGATGGCTACACCTTC.

This clone occurred many times. The chain employs TRBV10-1 and TRBJ1-4; a possible D gene is TRBD1 (6 bases). CDR1 and CDR2 (germline): WNHNN, SYGVQD (reference sequence). The CDR3 totals 15 residues. Trimming took 7 bases from V and 2 from J, leaving 14 bases between them. The CDR3 loop reads CASKQGPWTNEKLFF. The CDR3 nucleotides are TGCGCCAGCAAACAGGGTCCCTGGACTAATGAAAAACTGTTTTTT.

The gene calls are TRBV7-8 and TRBJ2-1; TRBD2 agrees at 9 bases. Germline CDR1 reads SGHVS; CDR2 reads FQNEAQ. The CDR3 is 16 residues long. Losses at the gene ends were 6 bases for V and 5 bases for J; bases not matched to a gene: 11. The DNA for the CDR3 is TGTGCCAGCAGAACGGGGCGGGGGGGCCGGAACAATGAGCAGTTCTTC. Protein: CASRTGRGGRNNEQFF.

This clone was seen a single time. The chain is built from TRBV3-1 (or the pseudogene TRBV3-2) and TRBJ2-3; 9 bases line up with TRBD2. Germline V lookup: CDR1 LGHDT, CDR2 YNNKEL (reference sequence). The J segment lost 2 bases and the V segment lost 5 bases, leaving 5 bases of the junction unmatched. The CDR3 is 15 residues long. In nucleotides, the CDR3 is TGTGCCAGCAGCGTGACTAGCGGCCTCACAGATACGCAGTATTTT. The encoded protein is CASSVTSGLTDTQYF.

This clone has just one count. This chain links TRBV15 with TRBJ2-1, with 8 bases identical to TRBD1. Looked up from germline, CDR1 is LNHNV and CDR2 is YYDKDF (reference sequence). The trim removed 5 bases at V and 3 bases at J, leaving 6 bases unmatched. The CDR3 length is 15 residues. The CDR3 loop reads CATSRQGKFYNEQFF. In nucleotides, the CDR3 is TGTGCCACCAGCCGACAGGGGAAATTCTACAATGAGCAGTTCTTC.

This chain uses TRBV30 with TRBJ1-1; 7 bases are shared with TRBD1. V was clipped by 2 bases and J by 3 bases; unmatched bases: 6. Per germline, CDR1 GTSNPN and CDR2 SVGIG (reference sequence). The CDR3 runs to 14 residues. The CDR3 is CAWSSDRVDTEAFF. The CDR3 DNA is TGTGCCTGGAGTTCCGACAGGGTGGACACTGAAGCTTTCTTT.

CDR3 amino acids: CASSSSSYNEQFF. DNA for the CDR3: TGTGCCAGCAGTTCGAGCTCCTACAATGAGCAGTTCTTC. The chain has TRBV6-2 or TRBV6-3 and TRBJ2-1; D not resolved. This CDR3 is built from 13 residues. Germline assignment: CDR1 MNHEY and CDR2 SVGEGT. Deletions cut 4 bases from V and 0 bases from J, with 4 bases between.

In nucleotides, the CDR3 is TGTGCCAGCAGCTTGGACAGGGGATTCCTTCTAGAAGCTTTCTTT. It specifies CASSLDRGFLLEAFF. V gene TRBV7-9 combines with J gene TRBJ1-1; TRBD1 matches 9 bases. The CDR3 length is 15 residues. CDR1 is SEHNR and CDR2 is FQNEAQ in the germline V gene (reference sequence). V was pared by 3 bases and J by 8 bases, with 10 bases of the junction left unmatched. The full variable domain, rest sourced from reference TRBV7-9 and TRBJ1-1, is DTGVSQNPRHKITKRGQNVTFRCDPISEHNRLYWYRQTLGQGPEFLTYFQNEAQLEKSRLLSDRFSAERPKGSFSTLEIQRTEQGDSAMYLCASSLDRGFLLEAFFGQGTRLTVV.